The 2 T cell receptor beta chains below come from one sample, sequenced in a study of blood T cell repertoires in COVID-19. The assay was immunoSEQ multiplex PCR, and TCRdb's table has in-frame clones only and misses some. The data contain around 150,000 clones, about 76% of them singletons. Sequencing was done on a sample of peripheral blood. The receptor set was obtained from a woman aged 60-75 years with active or convalescent COVID-19.

The V gene is TRBV19, the J gene TRBJ2-2, with a possible D match to TRBD1 (5 bases). The CDR3 totals 15 residues. V was pared by 7 bases and J by 5 bases, with 17 bases between. Germline V lookup: CDR1 LNHDA, CDR2 SQIVND (reference sequence). The CDR3 bases are TGTGCCAGTACTGCAGCCAGGGTTTATACCGGGGAGCTGTTTTTT. This codes for CASTAARVYTGELFF.

This chain connects TRBV20-1 to TRBJ2-1, with TRBD2 matching 11 bases. This CDR3 is 16 amino acids long. The V segment lost 3 bases and the J segment 0 bases; nucleotides outside the gene matches: 4. The germline CDR1 and CDR2 sequences are DFQATT and SNEGSKA (reference sequence). The CDR3 protein is CSASDSGRASYNEQFF. As DNA, the CDR3 is TGCAGTGCTAGTGATAGCGGGAGGGCCTCCTACAATGAGCAGTTCTTC.